This T cell receptor beta chain is drawn from a study of cytomegalovirus exposure and HLA in healthy donors. A note on this clone: Its specificity is unknown.

Germline CDR1 and CDR2: SGDLS and YYNGEE. The CDR3 runs to 16 residues. V was clipped by 3 bases and J by 8 bases, with 20 bases between them. General study findings and limits: Among donors in an Asian-associated ancestry cluster, a later analysis reportedly found fewer N-insertions than the roughly 700-donor mean. A prior analysis recorded that most TCR beta V segments were productive about 90% or about 30% of the time.

The PCR ran on 60 Vbeta and 13 Jbeta primers. This table comes from immunoSEQ multiplex PCR, and its TCRdb copy is limited to in-frame clones, with some not included. Of 200,000 or so clones in the sample, approximately 80% were seen once. This sequence joins TRBV9 and TRBJ1-4; TRBD1 might be the D (6 bases). This TCR was recovered from a woman younger than 45 in good health and CMV-seropositive. The sample comprised PBMCs. CDR3: CASSALGQGRGEKLFF. The DNA of the CDR3 is TGTGCCAGCAGCGCCCTGGGGCAGGGGAGGGGAGAAAAACTGTTTTTT.